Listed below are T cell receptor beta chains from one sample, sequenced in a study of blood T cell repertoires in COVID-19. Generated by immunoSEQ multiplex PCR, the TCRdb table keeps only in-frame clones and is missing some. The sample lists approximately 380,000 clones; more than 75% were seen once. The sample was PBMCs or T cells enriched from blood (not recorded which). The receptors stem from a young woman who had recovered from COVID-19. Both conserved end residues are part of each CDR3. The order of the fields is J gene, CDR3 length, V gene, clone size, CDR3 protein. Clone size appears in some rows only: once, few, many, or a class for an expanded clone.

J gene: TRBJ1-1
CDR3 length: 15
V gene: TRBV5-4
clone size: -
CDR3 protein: CASSLAEGAYTEAFF

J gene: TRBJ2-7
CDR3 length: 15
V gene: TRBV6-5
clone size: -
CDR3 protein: CASSPRDRGLYEQYF

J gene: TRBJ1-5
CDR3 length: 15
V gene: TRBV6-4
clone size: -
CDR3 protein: CASSDEGGSNQPQHF

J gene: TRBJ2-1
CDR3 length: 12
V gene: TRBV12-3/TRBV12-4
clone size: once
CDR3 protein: CASSLLVDEQFF

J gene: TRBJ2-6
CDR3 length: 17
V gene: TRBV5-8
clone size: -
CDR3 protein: CASSLAPQGTGANVLTF

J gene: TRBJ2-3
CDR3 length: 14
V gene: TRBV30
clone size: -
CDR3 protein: CAWSVRGGTDTQYF

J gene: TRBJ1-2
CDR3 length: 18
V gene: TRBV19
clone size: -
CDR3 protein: CASILSESLDRGRGGYTF

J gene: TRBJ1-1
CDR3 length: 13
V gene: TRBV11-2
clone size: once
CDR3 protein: CASSITGGTEAFF

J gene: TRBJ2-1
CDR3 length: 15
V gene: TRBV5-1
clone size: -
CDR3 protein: CASSPSGTSSNEQFF

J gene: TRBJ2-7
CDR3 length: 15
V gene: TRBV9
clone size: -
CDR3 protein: CASSRGGQGSHEQYF

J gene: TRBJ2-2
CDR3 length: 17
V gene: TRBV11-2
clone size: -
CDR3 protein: CASSFGTSGPNTGELFF

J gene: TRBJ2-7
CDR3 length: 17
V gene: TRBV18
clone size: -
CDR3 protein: CASSPPIGGGNSYEQYF

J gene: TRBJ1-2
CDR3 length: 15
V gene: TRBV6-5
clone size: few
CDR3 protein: CASGQRDRDHYGYTF

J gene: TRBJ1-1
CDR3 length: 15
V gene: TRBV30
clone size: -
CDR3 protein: CAWSGTGIMNTEAFF

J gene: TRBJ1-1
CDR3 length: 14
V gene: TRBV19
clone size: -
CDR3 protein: CASSPRGWNTEAFF

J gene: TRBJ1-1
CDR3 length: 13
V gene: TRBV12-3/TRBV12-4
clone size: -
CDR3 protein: CASILGRNTEAFF

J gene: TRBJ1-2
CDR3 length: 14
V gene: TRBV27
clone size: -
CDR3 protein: CASSFRTDSYGYTF

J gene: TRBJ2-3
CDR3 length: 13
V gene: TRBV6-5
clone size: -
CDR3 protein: CASILSVRATQYF

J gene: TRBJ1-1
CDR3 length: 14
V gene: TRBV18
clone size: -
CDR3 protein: CASSPQGVNTEAFF

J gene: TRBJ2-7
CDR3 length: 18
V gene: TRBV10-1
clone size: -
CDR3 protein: CASSESKYGGGLPYEQYF

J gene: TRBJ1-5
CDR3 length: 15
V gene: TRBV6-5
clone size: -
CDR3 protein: CASRRQGAGNQPQHF

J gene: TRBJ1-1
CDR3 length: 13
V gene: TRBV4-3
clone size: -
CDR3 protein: CASSQVGGTEAFF